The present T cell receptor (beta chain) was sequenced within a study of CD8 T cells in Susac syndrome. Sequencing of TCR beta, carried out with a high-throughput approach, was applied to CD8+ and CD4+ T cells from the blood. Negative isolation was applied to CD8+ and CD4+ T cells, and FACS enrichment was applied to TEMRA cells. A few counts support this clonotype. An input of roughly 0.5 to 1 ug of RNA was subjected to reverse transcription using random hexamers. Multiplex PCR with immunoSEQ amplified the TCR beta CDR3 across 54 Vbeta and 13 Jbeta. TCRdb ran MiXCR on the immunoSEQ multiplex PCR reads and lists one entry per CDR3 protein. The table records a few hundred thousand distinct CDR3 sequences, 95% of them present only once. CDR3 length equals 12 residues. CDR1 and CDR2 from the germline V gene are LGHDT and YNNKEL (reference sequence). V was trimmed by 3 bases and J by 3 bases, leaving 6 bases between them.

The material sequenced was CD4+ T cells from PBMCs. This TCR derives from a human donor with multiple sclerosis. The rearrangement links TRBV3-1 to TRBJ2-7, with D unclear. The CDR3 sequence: CASSQADYEQYF. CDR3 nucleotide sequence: TGTGCCAGCAGCCAGGCGGACTACGAGCAGTACTTC.